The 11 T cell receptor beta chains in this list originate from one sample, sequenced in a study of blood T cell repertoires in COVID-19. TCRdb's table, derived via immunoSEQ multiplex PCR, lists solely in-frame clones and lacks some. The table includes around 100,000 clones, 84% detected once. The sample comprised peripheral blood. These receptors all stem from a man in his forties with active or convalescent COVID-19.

CDR3: CASSRDRRTEAFF. The CDR3 DNA sequence: TGTGCCAGCAGCAGAGACAGGCGCACTGAAGCTTTCTTT. The chain couples TRBV11-2 to TRBJ1-1; tentative D call: TRBD1 (6 bases). Germline CDR1 and CDR2: SGHAT and FQNNGV. V was trimmed by 5 bases and J by 4 bases, leaving 11 bases between them. CDR3 length: 13 residues. The complete variable domain, with remaining parts taken from reference TRBV11-2 and TRBJ1-1, reads EAGVAQSPRYKIIEKRQSVAFWCNPISGHATLYWYQQILGQGPKLLIQFQNNGVVDDSQLPKDRFSAERLKGVDSTLKIQPAKLEDSAVYLCASSRDRRTEAFFGQGTRLTVV.

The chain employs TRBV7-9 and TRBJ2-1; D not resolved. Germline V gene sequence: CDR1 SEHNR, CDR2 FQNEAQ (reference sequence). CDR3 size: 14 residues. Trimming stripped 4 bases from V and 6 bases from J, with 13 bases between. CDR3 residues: CASSSTRSFNEQFF. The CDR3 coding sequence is TGTGCCAGCAGCTCGACGCGGAGTTTCAATGAGCAGTTCTTC. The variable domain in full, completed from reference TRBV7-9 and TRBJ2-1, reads DTGVSQNPRHKITKRGQNVTFRCDPISEHNRLYWYRQTLGQGPEFLTYFQNEAQLEKSRLLSDRFSAERPKGSFSTLEIQRTEQGDSAMYLCASSSTRSFNEQFFGPGTRLTVL.

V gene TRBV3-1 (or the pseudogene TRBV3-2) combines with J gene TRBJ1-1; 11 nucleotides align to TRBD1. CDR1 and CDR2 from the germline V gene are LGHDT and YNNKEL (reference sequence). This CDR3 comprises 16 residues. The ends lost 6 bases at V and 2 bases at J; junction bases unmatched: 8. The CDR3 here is CASSPGTGGKNTEAFF. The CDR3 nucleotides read TGTGCCAGCAGTCCCGGGACAGGGGGTAAAAACACTGAAGCTTTCTTT.

The CDR3 protein is CAIGGSGNTIYF. CDR3 sequence (DNA): TGTGCCATCGGCGGATCTGGAAACACCATATATTTT. This chain uses TRBV10-3 with TRBJ1-3, with D unclear. Germline V gene data show CDR1 as ENHRY and CDR2 as SYGVKD. Trimming took off 8 bases at V and 1 base at J, with 6 bases between the two ends. CDR3 length equals 12 residues.

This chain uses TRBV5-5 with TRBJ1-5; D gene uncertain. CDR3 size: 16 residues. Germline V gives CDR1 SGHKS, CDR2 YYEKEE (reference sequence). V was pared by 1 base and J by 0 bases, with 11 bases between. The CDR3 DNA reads TGTGCCAGCAGCTTGCACAGTGATTATAGCAATCAGCCCCAGCATTTT. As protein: CASSLHSDYSNQPQHF.

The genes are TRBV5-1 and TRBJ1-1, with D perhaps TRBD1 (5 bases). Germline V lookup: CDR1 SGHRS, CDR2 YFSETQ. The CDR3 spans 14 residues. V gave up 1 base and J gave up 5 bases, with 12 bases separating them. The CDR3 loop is CASSLRGLGTEAFF. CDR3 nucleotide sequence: TGCGCCAGCAGCTTGAGGGGACTTGGGACTGAAGCTTTCTTT.

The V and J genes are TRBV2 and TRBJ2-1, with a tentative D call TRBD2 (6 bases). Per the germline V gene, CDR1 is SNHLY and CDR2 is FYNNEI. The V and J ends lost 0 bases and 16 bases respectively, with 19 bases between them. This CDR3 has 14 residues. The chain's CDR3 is CASSEALPTRGYFF. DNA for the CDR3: TGTGCCAGCAGTGAAGCGCTTCCGACTAGAGGGTATTTCTTC.

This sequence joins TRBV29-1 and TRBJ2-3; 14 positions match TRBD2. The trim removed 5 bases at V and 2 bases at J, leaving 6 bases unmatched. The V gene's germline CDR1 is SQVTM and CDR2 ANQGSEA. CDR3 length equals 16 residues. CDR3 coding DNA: TGCAGCGTTACTGGGACTAGCGGGGGATTCACAGATACGCAGTATTTT. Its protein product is CSVTGTSGGFTDTQYF.

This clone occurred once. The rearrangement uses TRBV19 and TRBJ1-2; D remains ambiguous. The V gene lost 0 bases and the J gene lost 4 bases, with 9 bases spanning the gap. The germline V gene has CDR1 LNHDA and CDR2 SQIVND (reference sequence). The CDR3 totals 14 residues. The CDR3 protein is CASSIEQAAYGYTF. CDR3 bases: TGTGCCAGTAGTATAGAGCAGGCTGCCTATGGCTACACCTTC.

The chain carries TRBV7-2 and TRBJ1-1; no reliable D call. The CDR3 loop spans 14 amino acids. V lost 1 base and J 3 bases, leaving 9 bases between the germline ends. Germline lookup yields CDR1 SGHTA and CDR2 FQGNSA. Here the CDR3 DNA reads TGTGCCAGCAGCTTAGTTAGCAGCTACACTGAAGCTTTCTTT. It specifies CASSLVSSYTEAFF.

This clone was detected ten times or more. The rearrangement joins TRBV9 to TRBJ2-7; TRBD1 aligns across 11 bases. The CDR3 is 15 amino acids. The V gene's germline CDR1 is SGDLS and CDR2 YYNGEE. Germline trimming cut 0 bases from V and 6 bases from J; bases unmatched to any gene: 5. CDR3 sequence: CASSVASGQGVEQYF. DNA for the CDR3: TGTGCCAGCAGCGTAGCTTCGGGACAGGGGGTCGAGCAGTACTTC.